These T cell receptor beta chains were read from a single sample in a study of vaccination and CD4 T cells after COVID-19. One entry per CDR3 protein, called by TCRdb with MiXCR from the PCR reads. The data show more than 35,000 distinct CDR3 sequences, with 36% seen just once and about 5.3% held by the top ten. The sequences come from CD4+ T cells from blood, collected about 7 months after SARS-CoV-2 vaccination. These TCRs come from a human donor who had recovered from COVID-19. Both conserved end residues are part of each CDR3. A D gene is named only where the DNA matches it firmly. A clone size is listed for some rows: how often the clone was seen (once, few, many), or a class if it is expanded.

cdr3_nt: TGTGCCACCAAAGGGAGCGGAACAGATACGCAGTATTTT; cdr3_aa: CATKGSGTDTQYF; d_call: NA; clone_size: few; j_call: TRBJ2-3; v_call: TRBV6-2/TRBV6-3
cdr3_nt: TGTGCCAGCAGCGCCGGTAGCAATGAGCAGTTCTTC; cdr3_aa: CASSAGSNEQFF; d_call: NA; clone_size: NA; j_call: TRBJ2-1; v_call: TRBV7-9
cdr3_nt: TGTGCCAGCAGCGCAATGCCCGCCTGGTTCACCATCCAAGAGACCCAGTACTTC; cdr3_aa: CASSAMPAWFTIQETQYF; d_call: NA; clone_size: many; j_call: TRBJ2-5; v_call: TRBV7-6
cdr3_nt: TGTGCCAGCAGTCCTCAGGGTTCGAGAGGAGATACGCAGTATTTT; cdr3_aa: CASSPQGSRGDTQYF; d_call: NA; clone_size: NA; j_call: TRBJ2-3; v_call: TRBV28
cdr3_nt: TGCGCCAGCAGCTTGGGAGCGCGGGATAACTACAATGAGCAGTTCTTC; cdr3_aa: CASSLGARDNYNEQFF; d_call: NA; clone_size: few; j_call: TRBJ2-1; v_call: TRBV5-1
cdr3_nt: TGTGCCGGCAGCCCAAACCGGGACGGTGGGGGCTACACCTTC; cdr3_aa: CAGSPNRDGGGYTF; d_call: NA; clone_size: NA; j_call: TRBJ1-2; v_call: TRBV7-3
cdr3_nt: TGTGCCATCAGTGGGCACGGCCAAGAGACCCAGTACTTC; cdr3_aa: CAISGHGQETQYF; d_call: NA; clone_size: NA; j_call: TRBJ2-5; v_call: TRBV10-3
cdr3_nt: TGTGCCAGCACCTCTACCGGTACTGAAGCTTTCTTT; cdr3_aa: CASTSTGTEAFF; d_call: NA; clone_size: NA; j_call: TRBJ1-1; v_call: TRBV28
cdr3_nt: TGCAGTGCTAGCCGGGTTTTAGGCCAGAGACCGCCGCGACCGAGCTCCTATAATTCACCCCTCCACTTT; cdr3_aa: CSASRVLGQRPPRPSSYNSPLHF; d_call: NA; clone_size: few; j_call: TRBJ1-6; v_call: TRBV20-1
cdr3_nt: TGTGCCAGCAGAGCCTTTGGGGGAGGAGCCGGGGAGCTGTTTTTT; cdr3_aa: CASRAFGGGAGELFF; d_call: NA; clone_size: NA; j_call: TRBJ2-2; v_call: TRBV6-1
cdr3_nt: TGTGCCAGCAGCCCCCTTTTTAGGCCCCGGGGTTACACCTTC; cdr3_aa: CASSPLFRPRGYTF; d_call: NA; clone_size: NA; j_call: TRBJ1-2; v_call: TRBV28
cdr3_nt: TGTGCCAGCAGTTTCCAACGACTTCTAGCGGGAGGGCTCCCCTCAGATACGCAGTATTTT; cdr3_aa: CASSFQRLLAGGLPSDTQYF; d_call: TRBD2; clone_size: few; j_call: TRBJ2-3; v_call: TRBV28
cdr3_nt: TGTGCCAGCAGCTTAGTCGTGACAAACACCGGGGAGCTGTTTTTT; cdr3_aa: CASSLVVTNTGELFF; d_call: NA; clone_size: NA; j_call: TRBJ2-2; v_call: TRBV7-2
cdr3_nt: TGTGCCAGCAGTTCCTCAACAGGGTATCCCTCCTACGAGCAGTACTTC; cdr3_aa: CASSSSTGYPSYEQYF; d_call: NA; clone_size: NA; j_call: TRBJ2-7; v_call: TRBV28
cdr3_nt: TGCAGTGCTAGGAGGACTATTATCCCCAATGAGCAGTTCTTC; cdr3_aa: CSARRTIIPNEQFF; d_call: NA; clone_size: few; j_call: TRBJ2-1; v_call: TRBV20-1